This TCR beta chain emerged from a study of blood T cell repertoires in COVID-19. Trimming removed 1 base at V and 4 bases at J, with 11 bases between. The V gene's germline CDR1 is SGHNT and CDR2 YYREEE (reference sequence). The CDR3 consists of 15 residues. The protocol was immunoSEQ multiplex PCR, while the TCRdb copy is restricted to in-frame clones and leaves out a portion. The repertoire includes almost 200,000 clones, roughly nine tenths of them detected once, and 0.7% to 0.85% sits in the top ten. The gene calls are TRBV5-4 and TRBJ2-2; D remains unclear. The sample consisted of peripheral blood. The source is an older woman with acute or convalescent COVID-19. CDR3 sequence: CASSLTADSTGELFF. CDR3 nucleotides: TGTGCCAGCAGCTTGACAGCCGATTCCACCGGGGAGCTGTTTTTT.